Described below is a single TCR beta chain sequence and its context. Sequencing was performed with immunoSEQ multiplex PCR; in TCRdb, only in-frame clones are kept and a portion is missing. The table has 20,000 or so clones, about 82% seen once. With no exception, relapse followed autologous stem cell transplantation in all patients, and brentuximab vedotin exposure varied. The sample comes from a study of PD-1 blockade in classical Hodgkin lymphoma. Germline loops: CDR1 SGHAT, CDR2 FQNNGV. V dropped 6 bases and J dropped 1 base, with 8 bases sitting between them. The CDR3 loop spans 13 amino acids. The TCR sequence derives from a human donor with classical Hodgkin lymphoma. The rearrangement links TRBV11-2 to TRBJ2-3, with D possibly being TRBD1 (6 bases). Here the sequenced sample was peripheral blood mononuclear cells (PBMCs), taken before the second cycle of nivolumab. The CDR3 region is CASRDSGTDTQYF. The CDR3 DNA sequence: TGTGCCAGCAGGGACAGCGGCACAGATACGCAGTATTTT.